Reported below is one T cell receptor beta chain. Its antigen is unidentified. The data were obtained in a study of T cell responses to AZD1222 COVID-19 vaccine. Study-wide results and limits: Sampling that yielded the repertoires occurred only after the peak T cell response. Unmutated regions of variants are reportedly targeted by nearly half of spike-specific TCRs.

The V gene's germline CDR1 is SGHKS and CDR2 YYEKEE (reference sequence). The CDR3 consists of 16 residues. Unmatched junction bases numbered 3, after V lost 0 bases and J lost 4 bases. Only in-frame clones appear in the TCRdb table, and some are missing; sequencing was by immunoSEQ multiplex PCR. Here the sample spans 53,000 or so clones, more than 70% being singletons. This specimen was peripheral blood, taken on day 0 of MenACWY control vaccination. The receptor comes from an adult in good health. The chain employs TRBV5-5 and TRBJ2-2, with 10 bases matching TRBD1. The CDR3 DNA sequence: TGTGCCAGCAGCTTGGTAGGGACAGGGGCCACCGGGGAGCTGTTTTTT. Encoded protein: CASSLVGTGATGELFF. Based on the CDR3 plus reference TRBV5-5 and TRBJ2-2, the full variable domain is DAGVTQSPTHLIKTRGQQVTLRCSPISGHKSVSWYQQVLGQGPQFIFQYYEKEERGRGNFPDRFSARQFPNYSSELNVNALLLGDSALYLCASSLVGTGATGELFFGEGSRLTVL.